The source of this T cell receptor beta chain is a study of OX40 agonist ivuxolimab in advanced cancers. Regarding the complete study: The costimulatory receptor OX40 (CD134) was targeted by ivuxolimab, a fully human IgG2 agonistic monoclonal antibody. Peripheral TCRbeta sequencing aimed to test whether ivuxolimab altered TCR sequence diversity and caused clonal T-cell expansion. The paper reports the monotherapy dose-escalation portion (N of about 54 patients) of the phase I ivuxolimab trial. In the dose-escalation cohort, around 80% of patients were male, and the mean age was roughly 56 years with a range of roughly 23 to 79. Prior anti-PD-1, anti-PD-L1 or anti-CTLA-4 therapy was permitted, and checkpoint inhibitors had been received by more than 35% of dose-escalation patients. Among the approximately 54 dose-escalation patients, some 19 had hepatocellular carcinoma, 15 melanoma, 9 renal cell carcinoma and 9 head and neck cancer. Intravenous ivuxolimab was administered to patients every 2 weeks at six dose levels: 0.01, 0.1, 0.3, 1.5, 3 and 10 mg/kg. Three dose-escalation patients achieved partial responses, one with hepatocellular carcinoma and two with cutaneous melanoma.

To sequence the TCRbeta CDR3 region, genomic DNA was isolated from the sorted cells. The immunoSEQ Assay was used for sequencing of TCRbeta CDR3 regions. The table was pulled from immuneACCESS by TCRdb, which kept in-frame rearrangements only. Such tables lose some clones; where checked, under half of the loss comes from unresolved V genes, and the rest has no known cause. Here the sample has about 72,000 clones; roughly 80% occur a single time. Jointly, the top ten make up 2% to 2.5% of the sample. On this clone: Which antigen it targets is not known. No base quality values were provided; no much bigger clone lies one nucleotide off.

Study-wide findings and limitations: After ivuxolimab, expanded clones were on average more numerous among CD8+ T cells than among CD4+ T cells. Low levels of normalized T-cell clonal expansion were also seen in some patients who did not respond. At doses from 0.1 to 3.0 mg/kg, clonal expansion was seen in both CD4+ and CD8+ blood T cells between baseline and week 6. Antigen specificity was not determined for the clonally expanded peripheral T cells. Partial responders in the 0.1-3.0 mg/kg groups had among the lowest normalized peripheral clonal expansion, especially among CD8+ T cells.

The trial excluded patients who had a history of autoimmune disease or were on systemic immunosuppression. Peripheral blood for TCR sequencing was collected from all dose cohorts at baseline, on cycle 4 day 1, and on cycle 7 day 1. Samples came from an open-label, multicenter, first-in-human phase I dose-escalation trial of ivuxolimab. Adults with locally advanced or metastatic melanoma, renal cell carcinoma, hepatocellular carcinoma or head and neck squamous cell carcinoma were enrolled in the trial. Before TCR sequencing, CD4+ T cells and CD8+ T cells from peripheral blood were sorted into separate populations. The receptor's source is an adult with an advanced solid tumor such as melanoma, head and neck, liver or kidney cancer. The starting material was CD4+ or CD8+ T cells sorted from blood, obtained in a trial of the OX40 agonist ivuxolimab.

The sequenced DNA: TGCAGCGTGGGCGAACAGGGGGCTAACTATGGCTACACCTTC. Translated, it gives CSVGEQGANYGYTF. The chain is encoded by TRBV29-1 joined to TRBJ1-2; 8 bases in the junction line up with TRBD1. Here V drops 6 bases and J drops 0 bases, and the junction holds 6 bases not matched to any gene. CDR1 and CDR2, looked up from the germline V gene, are SQVTM and ANQGSEA. Reading from cysteine to phenylalanine, the CDR3 counts 14 amino acids. Only the CDR3 region is kept as DNA, spanning 42 bases read in frame from base 1.